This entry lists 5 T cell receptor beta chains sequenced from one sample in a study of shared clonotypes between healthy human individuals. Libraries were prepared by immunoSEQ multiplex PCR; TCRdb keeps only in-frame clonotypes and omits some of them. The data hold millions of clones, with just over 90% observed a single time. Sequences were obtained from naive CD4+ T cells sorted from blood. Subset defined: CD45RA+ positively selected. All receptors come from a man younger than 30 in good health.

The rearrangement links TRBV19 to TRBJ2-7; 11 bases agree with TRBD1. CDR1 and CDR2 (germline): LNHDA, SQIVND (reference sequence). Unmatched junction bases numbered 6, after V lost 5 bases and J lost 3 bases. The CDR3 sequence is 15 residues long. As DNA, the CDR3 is TGTGCCAGTAGTGCCCCGGGACAGGGGGACTACGAGCAGTACTTC. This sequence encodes CASSAPGQGDYEQYF.

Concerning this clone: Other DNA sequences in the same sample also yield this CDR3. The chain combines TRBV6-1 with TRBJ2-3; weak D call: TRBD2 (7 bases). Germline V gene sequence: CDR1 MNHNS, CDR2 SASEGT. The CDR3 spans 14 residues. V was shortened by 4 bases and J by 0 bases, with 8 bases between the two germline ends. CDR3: CASSGGGSTDTQYF. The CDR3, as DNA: TGTGCCAGCAGTGGGGGGGGCAGCACAGATACGCAGTATTTT.

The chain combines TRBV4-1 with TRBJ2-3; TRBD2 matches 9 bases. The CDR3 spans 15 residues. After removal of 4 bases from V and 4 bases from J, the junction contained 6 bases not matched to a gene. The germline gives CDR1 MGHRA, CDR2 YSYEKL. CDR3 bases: TGCGCCAGCAGCCGATCTTTAGCGGGAGCAGATACGCAGTATTTT. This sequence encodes CASSRSLAGADTQYF.

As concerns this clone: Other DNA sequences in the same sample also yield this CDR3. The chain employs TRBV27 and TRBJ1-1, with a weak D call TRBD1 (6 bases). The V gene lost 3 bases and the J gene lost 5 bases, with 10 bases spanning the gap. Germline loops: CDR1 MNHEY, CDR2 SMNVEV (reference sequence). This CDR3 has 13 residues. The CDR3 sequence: CASSLNRVTEAFF. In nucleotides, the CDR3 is TGTGCCAGCAGTTTGAACAGGGTAACTGAAGCTTTCTTT.

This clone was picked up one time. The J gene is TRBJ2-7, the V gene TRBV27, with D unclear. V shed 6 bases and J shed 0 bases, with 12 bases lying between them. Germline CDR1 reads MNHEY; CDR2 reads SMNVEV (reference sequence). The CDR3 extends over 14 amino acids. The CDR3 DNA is TGTGCCAGCAGCTCCTTCAGAAGCTCCTACGAGCAGTACTTC. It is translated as CASSSFRSSYEQYF.